This entry features one T cell receptor beta chain sequence. The data derive from a study of blood T cell repertoires in COVID-19. The overall study: Acute and convalescent COVID-19 specimens originated in the United States, Italy and Spain.

Assay used: immunoSEQ multiplex PCR; TCRdb lists only in-frame clones, some missing. The sample lists hundreds of thousands of clones; roughly nine tenths were seen once. Participants came from about two dozen US areas, aged roughly 18 to 89 years. Clinical histories supplied by participants themselves formed the basis of cohort assignment. Symptom resolution, clearance, or two negative PCRs marked the recovered donors of Cohort 3. The TCR originated in a woman aged 55-70 years who had recovered from COVID-19. Specimen: PBMCs or T cells enriched from blood (not recorded which).

CDR3 in amino acids: CASSFLPSGGTQYF. CDR3 coding DNA: TGTGCCAGCAGCTTCCTGCCTAGCGGGGGAACGCAGTATTTT. J is TRBJ2-3 and V is TRBV11-2, with 10 bases fitting TRBD2. The CDR3 has 14 amino acids. V lost 3 bases, J lost 9 bases, and 6 bases stayed unmatched. From germline, CDR1 is SGHAT and CDR2 FQNNGV.